These 20 T cell receptor beta chains came from one sample sequenced in a study of blood T cell repertoires in COVID-19. Generated by immunoSEQ multiplex PCR, the TCRdb table keeps only in-frame clones and is missing some. Here the sample spans roughly 240,000 clones, 85% being singletons. Sequencing was performed on peripheral blood. Receptor source: a man aged 45-65 years with COVID-19, enrolled during active disease.

The rearrangement links TRBV4-2 to TRBJ2-5; 13 bases are shared with TRBD2. The CDR3 is made up of 15 amino acids. Trimming at V came to 1 base and at J to 4 bases, leaving 0 bases not matched to a gene. The germline V gene has CDR1 LGHNA and CDR2 YNFKEQ. Written as DNA, the CDR3 is TGTGCCAGCAGCCAAGGGACTAGCGGGGGAGAGACCCAGTACTTC. This translates into CASSQGTSGGETQYF.

The chain uses TRBV6-5 and TRBJ1-2; 7 positions agree with TRBD1. V trimming: 2 bases; J trimming: 7 bases; junction bases outside the gene matches: 13. CDR1 and CDR2 from the germline V gene are MNHEY and SVGAGI. This CDR3 is built from 16 residues. DNA for the CDR3: TGTGCCAGCAGTTACGTCGCGTACAGGGGCACGTCTGGCTACACCTTC. It is translated as CASSYVAYRGTSGYTF.

The chain uses TRBV2 and TRBJ1-5; 11 nucleotides align to TRBD1. Germline V CDR1 and CDR2: SNHLY, FYNNEI. The CDR3 has 15 amino acids. After removal of 6 bases from V and 2 bases from J, the junction contained 3 bases not matched to a gene. DNA of the CDR3: TGTGCCAGCAGGCCGGGACAGGGGGGCAATCAGCCCCAGCATTTT. Translating gives CASRPGQGGNQPQHF.

The CDR3 reads CSAGPYNTEAFF. The CDR3, as DNA: TGCAGCGCCGGCCCTTATAACACTGAAGCTTTCTTT. The genes are TRBV29-1 and TRBJ1-1; no reliable D call. Deletions cut 7 bases from V and 2 bases from J, with 11 bases between. The CDR3 totals 12 residues. Germline CDR1 SQVTM, CDR2 ANQGSEA.

The J gene is TRBJ1-1, the V gene TRBV11-2; no clear D. Trimming cost V 5 bases and J 0 bases, with 13 bases left between them. CDR3 length: 15 amino acids. In germline, CDR1 is SGHAT, CDR2 FQNNGV. The CDR3 bases are TGTGCCAGCAGCGGCTGGGCAGGTCTGAACACTGAAGCTTTCTTT. This sequence encodes CASSGWAGLNTEAFF.

The J gene is TRBJ1-2, the V gene TRBV4-2; D is perhaps TRBD1 (5 bases). The CDR3 is made up of 13 amino acids. Trimming removed 4 bases at V and 5 bases at J, with 11 bases between. CDR1 is LGHNA, CDR2 YNFKEQ, per germline. The CDR3 DNA is TGTGCCAGCAGCCCCCGGGGGATATATGGCTACACCTTC. Its protein is CASSPRGIYGYTF.

As to this clone: At one boundary the junction diverges from the germline segment, which might be a read error. The chain joins TRBV7-7 to TRBJ2-1, with TRBD1 identical over 10 bases. Looked up from germline, CDR1 is SSHAT and CDR2 is FNYEAQ (reference sequence). The CDR3 consists of 17 residues. The chain's CDR3 is CASSLDPMGQGFNEQFF. As DNA, the CDR3 is TGTGCTAGCAGCTTAGATCCGATGGGACAGGGGTTCAATGAGCAGTTCTTC. Drawing the rest from reference TRBV7-7 and TRBJ2-1, the complete variable domain is GAGVSQSPRYKVTKRGQDVTLRCDPISSHATLYWYQQALGQGPEFLTYFNYEAQPDKSGLPSDRFSAERPEGSISTLTIQRTEQRDSAMYRCASSLDPMGQGFNEQFFGPGTRLTVL.

This CDR3 reads CASSWGTAGGAFF. CDR3 nucleotide sequence: TGTGCCAGCAGCTGGGGGACAGCCGGAGGGGCTTTCTTT. The chain carries TRBV7-9 and TRBJ1-1, with 7 bases lining up with TRBD1. This CDR3 is built from 13 residues. From germline, CDR1 is SEHNR and CDR2 FQNEAQ (reference sequence). J lost 11 bases, V lost 4 bases, and 10 bases had no gene match.

CDR3 in amino acids: CASSLEAGEQFF. The CDR3 DNA reads as TGTGCCAGCAGCTTGGAGGCCGGTGAGCAGTTCTTC. The chain links TRBV11-3 to TRBJ2-1, with D maybe TRBD2 (5 bases). The germline CDR1 and CDR2 sequences are SGHNT and YENEEA. V was clipped by 3 bases and J by 9 bases, with 9 bases between them. The CDR3 extends over 12 amino acids.

The V gene is TRBV3-1 (or the pseudogene TRBV3-2), the J gene TRBJ1-2; D is ambiguous. Trimming removed 4 bases at V and 3 bases at J, with 12 bases between. The CDR3 is 14 residues long. The V gene's germline CDR1 is LGHDT and CDR2 YNNKEL (reference sequence). The CDR3 region is CASSPYSTYYGYTF. The CDR3 DNA follows: TGTGCCAGCAGCCCCTATAGTACCTACTATGGCTACACCTTC.

The V gene is TRBV7-3, the J gene TRBJ2-2, with D perhaps matching TRBD1 (5 bases). The CDR3 runs to 16 residues. Germline values: CDR1 SGHTA, CDR2 FQGTGA. V lost 3 bases and J lost 5, with 16 bases in between. The CDR3 loop reads CASSLQGTLGTGELFF. The CDR3 DNA follows: TGTGCCAGCAGCTTGCAGGGTACCCTCGGTACCGGGGAGCTGTTTTTT.

The chain has TRBV29-1 and TRBJ1-4, with unresolved D. Germline V lookup: CDR1 SQVTM, CDR2 ANQGSEA. This CDR3 region has 11 residues. V lost 6 bases and J 7 bases, leaving 9 bases between the germline ends. The CDR3 spells CSVESGEKLFF. The CDR3 DNA sequence: TGCAGCGTCGAGAGTGGTGAAAAACTGTTTTTT. Full variable domain (remainder filled in from reference TRBV29-1 and TRBJ1-4): SAVISQKPSRDICQRGTSLTIQCQVDSQVTMMFWYRQQPGQSLTLIATANQGSEATYESGFVIDKFPISRPNLTFSTLTVSNMSPEDSSIYLCSVESGEKLFFGSGTQLSVL.

The chain employs TRBV15 and TRBJ1-2, with 10 bases matching TRBD1. CDR3 size: 17 residues. Trimming at V came to 6 bases and at J to 5 bases, leaving 15 bases not matched to a gene. Germline-derived CDR1 and CDR2 are LNHNV and YYDKDF (reference sequence). The CDR3 region is CATRRPGQGPSGYGYTF. The CDR3 nucleotides read TGTGCCACCAGACGACCGGGACAGGGGCCCTCGGGGTATGGCTACACCTTC.

The chain has TRBV11-2 and TRBJ2-5, with TRBD1 as a possible D gene (5 bases). In germline, CDR1 is SGHAT, CDR2 FQNNGV. The V end was cut by 3 bases, the J end by 5 bases, with 19 bases between. CDR3 length: 16 amino acids. The DNA for the CDR3 is TGTGCCAGCAGCTTGATGACAGTCGGTCCCGAGGAGACCCAGTACTTC. Translation: CASSLMTVGPEETQYF.

This chain links TRBV28 with TRBJ2-1, with 9 bases aligning to TRBD1. There are 18 residues in the CDR3. The V segment lost 3 bases and the J segment 2 bases; nucleotides outside the gene matches: 11. The germline CDR1 and CDR2 sequences are MDHEN and SYDVKM. The DNA of the CDR3 is TGTGCCAGCAGTTTCCGGGACAGGGTCAGGGGCGCCTACAATGAGCAGTTCTTC. Its protein is CASSFRDRVRGAYNEQFF.

CDR3 coding DNA: TGTGCCAGCAGCGTATTCGGGGATGGCTACACCTTC. Amino acids: CASSVFGDGYTF. V usage is TRBV9 and J usage is TRBJ1-2; no reliable D call. CDR3 length: 12 residues. Germline-derived CDR1 and CDR2 are SGDLS and YYNGEE. Trimming left V 1 base short and J 6 bases short, with 7 bases between. Together with reference TRBV9 and TRBJ1-2, the CDR3 gives the full variable domain: DSGVTQTPKHLITATGQRVTLRCSPRSGDLSVYWYQQSLDQGLQFLIQYYNGEERAKGNILERFSAQQFPDLHSELNLSSLELGDSALYFCASSVFGDGYTFGSGTRLTVV.

V and J are TRBV10-3 and TRBJ2-1, with 8 bases lining up with TRBD2. The J segment lost 2 bases and the V segment lost 0 bases, leaving 0 bases of the junction unmatched. The CDR3 has 15 residues. CDR1 ENHRY and CDR2 SYGVKD come from the germline V gene. CDR3 nucleotides: TGTGCCATCAGTGAGTCGCGGGAGGCCTACAATGAGCAGTTCTTC. Its protein product is CAISESREAYNEQFF.

By share, this clone counts as medium-sized. The J gene is TRBJ2-3, the V gene TRBV6-4, with 10 bases that match TRBD2. With 0 bases clipped from V and 3 bases from J, the junction kept 12 bases outside the gene matches. Germline V gene data show CDR1 as MRHNA and CDR2 as SNTAGT. The CDR3 sequence is 19 residues long. The CDR3, as DNA: TGTGCCAGCAGTGACTCGAAAACGAGCGGGGGGGCCGGAACAGATACGCAGTATTTT. Its protein product is CASSDSKTSGGAGTDTQYF.

V usage is TRBV7-6 and J usage is TRBJ1-3; D may be TRBD1 (5 bases). Germline-derived CDR1 and CDR2 are SGHVS and FNYEAQ. The CDR3 runs to 16 residues. V shed 1 base and J shed 3 bases, with 13 bases lying between them. The CDR3 DNA reads as TGTGCCAGCAGCTTAGGGCCCAGGGTGGGTGGAAACACCATATATTTT. Translating gives CASSLGPRVGGNTIYF.

The J gene is TRBJ2-2, the V gene TRBV12-3 or TRBV12-4; D might be TRBD1 (6 bases). V gave up 10 bases and J gave up 1 base, with 10 bases separating them. The CDR3 runs 13 residues. The CDR3 here is CAITGRNTGELFF. The CDR3 DNA reads TGTGCCATCACAGGGAGGAACACCGGGGAGCTGTTTTTT.